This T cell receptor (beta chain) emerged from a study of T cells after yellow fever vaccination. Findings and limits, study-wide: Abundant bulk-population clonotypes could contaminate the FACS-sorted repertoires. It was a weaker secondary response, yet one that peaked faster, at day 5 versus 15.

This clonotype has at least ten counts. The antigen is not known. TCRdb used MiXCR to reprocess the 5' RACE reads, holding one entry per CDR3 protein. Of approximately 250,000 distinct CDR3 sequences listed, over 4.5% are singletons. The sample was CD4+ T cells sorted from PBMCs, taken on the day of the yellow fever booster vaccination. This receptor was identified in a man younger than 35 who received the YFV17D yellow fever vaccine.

The CDR3 DNA follows: TGTGCCAGCAGGGCACAGGGGAATGAGCAGTTCTTC. It specifies CASRAQGNEQFF. J is TRBJ2-1 and V is TRBV28; 7 positions agree with TRBD1. Germline assignment: CDR1 MDHEN and CDR2 SYDVKM. V trimming: 6 bases; J trimming: 7 bases; junction bases outside the gene matches: 3. This CDR3 is 12 amino acids long.